A selection of T cell receptor beta chains follows, all from one sample in a study of blood T cell repertoires in COVID-19. Sequencing was performed with immunoSEQ multiplex PCR; in TCRdb, only in-frame clones are kept and a portion is missing. The sample has tens of thousands of clones, around 89% seen once. The sample taken for sequencing was PBMCs or T cells enriched from blood (not recorded which). The receptors originated from a woman aged 45-60 years with acute COVID-19. The CDR3 runs from the conserved cysteine through the conserved F or W. The D gene is left open where the match is weak. Rows give clone size only sometimes, using once, few, many, or a class for an expanded clone.

once TRBJ2-7 TRBD2 TRBV18 TGTGCCAGCTCACACGGACTAGCGGGAAGACGCGAGCAGTACTTC CASSHGLAGRREQYF
. TRBJ2-7 TRBD2 TRBV7-2 TGTGCCAGCAGCTTAGTCCATAGCGGGAGCCCCTACGAGCAGTACTTC CASSLVHSGSPYEQYF
. TRBJ2-2 . TRBV6-2/TRBV6-3 TGTGCCAGCAGTTTAGCTAGCTACTCGAACACCGGGGAGCTGTTTTTT CASSLASYSNTGELFF
. TRBJ2-1 TRBD2 TRBV5-1 TGCGCCAGCAGCTTGGGTACTAGCGGGAGTGGAGAGCAGTTCTTC CASSLGTSGSGEQFF
. TRBJ1-1 . TRBV9 TGTGCCAGCAGTACGGAACAGGGAGGGACTGAAGCTTTCTTT CASSTEQGGTEAFF
. TRBJ2-2 TRBD1 TRBV30 TGTGCCCTACTTAGGACAGGGAACACCGGGGAGCTGTTTTTT CALLRTGNTGELFF
. TRBJ2-7 . TRBV29-1 TGCAGCGTTCGAAGGGGAACCACTACCGGCTACGAGCAGTACTTC CSVRRGTTTGYEQYF
. TRBJ1-5 TRBD1 TRBV6-6 TGTGCCAGCAGTTTGGGGACAGGGGTTTCGGGGCAGCCCCAGCATTTT CASSLGTGVSGQPQHF
. TRBJ1-2 . TRBV15 TGTGCCACCAGGCGAGGGGGGGGCGTCGGCTACACCTTC CATRRGGGVGYTF
once TRBJ1-5 TRBD1 TRBV6-1 TGTGCCAGCAGTGAAAAGGACAGGGGGTATCAGCCCCAGCATTTT CASSEKDRGYQPQHF
. TRBJ1-6 TRBD1 TRBV30 TGTGCCTGGAGGACAGGGATATATAATTCACCCCTCCACTTT CAWRTGIYNSPLHF
. TRBJ1-2 . TRBV24-1 TGTGCCACCAGTGACTTCGACACAGGCTATGGCTACACCTTC CATSDFDTGYGYTF
. TRBJ2-1 . TRBV24-1 TGTGCCACCAGTGATTCCTTTTACAATGAGCAGTTCTTC CATSDSFYNEQFF
. TRBJ2-1 . TRBV12-5 TGTGCTAGTGGTTTGGTGTTAGGAGGTCCCTACAATGAGCAGTTCTTC CASGLVLGGPYNEQFF
few TRBJ1-1 TRBD1 TRBV2 TGTGCCAGCAGTGGCCACCGGGACAGGGGGTTTACTGAAGCTTTCTTT CASSGHRDRGFTEAFF
. TRBJ1-1 . TRBV5-4 TGTGCCAGCAGCTTGGACCCGGACAGCACGAACACTGAAGCTTTCTTT CASSLDPDSTNTEAFF
. TRBJ1-4 . TRBV3-1/TRBV3-2 TGTGCCAGCAGCCAAGATGGCCGGGGTACTAATGAAAAACTGTTTTTT CASSQDGRGTNEKLFF
. TRBJ2-4 TRBD2 TRBV5-1 TGCGCCAGCAGCTTTACCTCCCCAGCGGGGGCCAAAAACATTCAGTACTTC CASSFTSPAGAKNIQYF
. TRBJ2-7 . TRBV29-1 TGCAGCGTTGAGGCAGGGTCCCAAGAGCAGTACTTC CSVEAGSQEQYF
. TRBJ2-3 TRBD1 TRBV29-1 TGCAGCGTTTTGATCCGGACAGGGAGCACAGATACGCAGTATTTT CSVLIRTGSTDTQYF
. TRBJ2-1 . TRBV14 TGTGCCAGCAGCCAAGGAGCCCCATTCTACAATGAGCAGTTCTTC CASSQGAPFYNEQFF
. TRBJ2-1 TRBD2 TRBV10-3 TGTGCCATCAGCCAAACTAGCGGGAGTTACAATGAGCAGTTCTTC CAISQTSGSYNEQFF
. TRBJ2-1 . TRBV9 TGTGCCAGCAGTGGGGGACTTTACAATGAGCAGTTCTTC CASSGGLYNEQFF
. TRBJ2-2 TRBD1 TRBV28 TGTGCCAGCATGGGACAGGGGTTCACCGGGGAGCTGTTTTTT CASMGQGFTGELFF
. TRBJ2-3 . TRBV9 TGTGCCAGCAGCGCCCCCCCCGGGGTTGGGAGGGATACGCAGTATTTT CASSAPPGVGRDTQYF
. TRBJ2-7 . TRBV12-3/TRBV12-4 TGTGCCAGCAGTTGGGAGTACGAGCAGTACTTC CASSWEYEQYF
. TRBJ2-1 TRBD2 TRBV11-3 TGTGCCAGCAGCCCCCCTAGCGGGAGTAATAATGAGCAGTTCTTC CASSPPSGSNNEQFF
. TRBJ2-7 . TRBV29-1 TGCAGCGCCCGGGACACAACCTACGAGCAGTACTTC CSARDTTYEQYF
. TRBJ2-1 TRBD1 TRBV5-1 TGCGCCAGCAGCTTGGGACAGGGGGCCTACAATGAGCAGTTCTTC CASSLGQGAYNEQFF
. TRBJ2-1 . TRBV6-5 TGTGCCAGCCAGGACTATAACAATGGGCAGTTCTTC CASQDYNNGQFF
. TRBJ1-3 TRBD1 TRBV10-2 TGCGCCAGCAGCAGGGGGCTTGATGGAAACACCATATATTTT CASSRGLDGNTIYF
. TRBJ2-3 TRBD2 TRBV6-5 TGTGCCAGCAGTTACCCGGGACTAGCGGGAGCAGATACGCAGTATTTT CASSYPGLAGADTQYF
. TRBJ2-7 TRBD1 TRBV5-1 TGCGCCAGCAGCCCAGGACAGGGGGCGAGGGAGCAGTACTTC CASSPGQGAREQYF
. TRBJ1-6 . TRBV5-1 TGCGCCAGCAGCTCGGGGGGCGGGTATTCACCCCTCCACTTT CASSSGGGYSPLHF